The TCR beta chain under discussion was sequenced for a study of blood T cells in healthy people across ages. Notes on the study in general: Possibly, changes in expanded clonotypes were confounded because donor CMV status was unknown. In these data, TCR beta diversity tracked strongly with naive T cell percentage.

The germline CDR1 and CDR2 sequences are DFQATT and SNEGSKA (reference sequence). The CDR3 contains 19 residues. Germline trimming cut 4 bases from V and 4 bases from J; bases unmatched to any gene: 20. For the second PCR, which ran for roughly 6 to 12 cycles, a sample-barcoded 5' primer and a J-beta primer mix were used. Each of the cDNA molecules was tagged by a template-switch adaptor with 12 random nucleotides. TCRdb passed the 5' RACE reads through MiXCR, listing each CDR3 protein once. The sample consists of around 1.5 million distinct CDR3 sequences, roughly 59% of them appearing once. The extraction recovered at least 5.5 micrograms of total RNA per sample. To note about this clonotype: The antigen is unknown.

The sequencing sample was made of blood. The rearrangement links TRBV20-1 to TRBJ2-1; TRBD2 aligns across 9 bases. This TCR derives from a young man in good health. The CDR3 spells CSATQQEPVLAGEYNEQFF. The CDR3 DNA reads as TGCAGTGCTACACAACAAGAACCGGTCTTAGCGGGGGAGTACAATGAGCAGTTCTTC.